The 9 T cell receptor beta chains given below trace back to one sample, sequenced in a study of T cells in Graves' hyperthyroidism and ophthalmopathy. Researchers amplified the TCR beta CDR3 regions from RNA transcripts. The HTBI set primed first-round TCR CDR3 RT-PCR. TCRdb independently ran MiXCR on the multiplex PCR reads; one entry per CDR3 protein. The sample consists of some 510,000 distinct CDR3 sequences, under 25% of them appearing once. The sequenced material came from blood. The source of these receptors is a young man with Graves' hyperthyroidism.

The chain combines TRBV10-3 with TRBJ1-3, with D unresolved. Trimming pared 10 bases from V and 0 bases from J, leaving 19 bases between. Germline V gene data show CDR1 as ENHRY and CDR2 as SYGVKD. This CDR3 is built from 16 residues. The CDR3: CASGESFGFSGNTIYF. CDR3 DNA: TGTGCCAGCGGTGAGTCCTTCGGGTTCTCTGGAAACACCATATATTTT.

This clonotype turned up a few times. The chain couples TRBV15 to TRBJ1-1, with D unclear. Trimming removed 6 bases at V and 5 bases at J, with 13 bases between. The CDR3 is made up of 13 amino acids. From germline, CDR1 is LNHNV and CDR2 YYDKDF (reference sequence). The CDR3 DNA reads TGTGCCACCAGGGGTGCAGTACGGACTGAAGCTTTCTTT. Its translation is CATRGAVRTEAFF.

This clonotype came up many times. The chain carries TRBV11-2 and TRBJ1-1, with D unresolved. CDR3 size: 15 residues. Trimming pared 5 bases from V and 5 bases from J, leaving 18 bases between. Germline CDR1 is SGHAT and CDR2 is FQNNGV. The CDR3 loop reads CASSLHRSLRTEAFF. The CDR3, as DNA: TGTGCCAGCAGCCTTCATCGGTCCCTCCGGACTGAAGCTTTCTTT.

The CDR3 sequence is CSARRTVDQPQHF. The CDR3 coding sequence is TGCAGTGCTAGGAGGACAGTGGATCAGCCCCAGCATTTT. The chain is built from TRBV20-1 and TRBJ1-5; D perhaps matches TRBD1 (6 bases). Germline lookup yields CDR1 DFQATT and CDR2 SNEGSKA (reference sequence). This CDR3 has 13 residues. V was cut by 3 bases and J by 5 bases, with 11 bases left in between.

V usage is TRBV12-3 or TRBV12-4 and J usage is TRBJ2-7; unclear D gene. Trimming removed 3 bases from V and 7 bases from J, with 16 bases in between. The CDR3 contains 14 residues. The CDR3 region is CASSFGQVLSEQYF. The CDR3 DNA follows: TGTGCCAGCAGTTTCGGGCAGGTACTAAGTGAGCAGTACTTC.

The V gene is TRBV2, the J gene TRBJ1-4, with 7 bases that match TRBD1. Germline V CDR1 and CDR2: SNHLY, FYNNEI. V trimming: 5 bases; J trimming: 5 bases; junction bases outside the gene matches: 8. The CDR3 has 15 amino acids. CDR3 region: CASSKTGALNEKLFF. The CDR3 nucleotides read TGTGCCAGCAGTAAAACAGGGGCCCTCAATGAAAAACTGTTTTTT.

Ten or more counts support this clonotype. The V and J genes are TRBV4-1 and TRBJ1-1, with D maybe TRBD1 (6 bases). The germline V gene encodes CDR1 MGHRA and CDR2 YSYEKL. The CDR3 spans 18 residues. Between the trimmed V and J ends, which lost 4 bases and 4 bases, there was a span of 25 bases. CDR3 loop: CASSLALRGPVIGTEAFF. Here the CDR3 DNA reads TGCGCCAGCAGCCTTGCCCTACGGGGGCCCGTAATTGGCACTGAAGCTTTCTTT.

V usage is TRBV7-8 and J usage is TRBJ1-6, with 7 bases lining up with TRBD1. CDR3 length: 15 residues. Germline CDR1 and CDR2: SGHVS and FQNEAQ. V dropped 5 bases and J dropped 4; count of bases not matched to a gene: 5. The CDR3 here is CASSPPGQYNSPLHF. The CDR3 DNA sequence: TGTGCCAGCAGCCCCCCGGGACAGTATAATTCACCCCTCCACTTT. Filled out from reference TRBV7-8 and TRBJ1-6, the complete variable domain reads GAGVSQSPRYKVAKRGQDVALRCDPISGHVSLFWYQQALGQGPEFLTYFQNEAQLDKSGLPSDRFFAERPEGSVSTLKIQRTQQEDSAVYLCASSPPGQYNSPLHFGNGTRLTVT.

In this sample, this clonotype turned up once. At one end, the junction sequence differs from germline, possibly due to a read error. The chain joins TRBV7-7 to TRBJ1-1; the D is unclear. CDR1 and CDR2 from the germline V gene are SSHAT and FNYEAQ (reference sequence). The length of the CDR3 is 13 residues. The DNA of the CDR3 is TGTGCTAGCAGCTTAAGAATGAACACTGAATCTTTCTTT. This codes for CASSLRMNTESFF.